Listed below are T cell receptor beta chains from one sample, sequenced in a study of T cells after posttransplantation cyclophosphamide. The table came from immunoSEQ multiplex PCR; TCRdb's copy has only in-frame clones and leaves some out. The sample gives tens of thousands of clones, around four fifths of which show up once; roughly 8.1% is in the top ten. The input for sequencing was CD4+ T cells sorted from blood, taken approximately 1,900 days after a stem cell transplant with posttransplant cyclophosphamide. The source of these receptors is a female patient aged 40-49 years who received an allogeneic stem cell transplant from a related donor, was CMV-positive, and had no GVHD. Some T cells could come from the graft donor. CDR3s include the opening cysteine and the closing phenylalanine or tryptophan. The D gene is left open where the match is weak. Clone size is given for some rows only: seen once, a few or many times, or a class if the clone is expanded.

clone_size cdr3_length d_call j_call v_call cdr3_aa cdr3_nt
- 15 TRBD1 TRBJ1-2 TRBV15 CATSRSFGTAYGYTF TGTGCCACCAGCAGGTCCTTCGGGACAGCTTATGGCTACACCTTC
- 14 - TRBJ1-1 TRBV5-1 CASSLAPGATEAFF TGCGCCAGCAGCTTGGCCCCAGGGGCCACTGAAGCTTTCTTT
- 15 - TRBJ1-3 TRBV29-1 CSVEGWAGSGNTIYF TGCAGCGTTGAAGGCTGGGCAGGGTCCGGAAACACCATATATTTT
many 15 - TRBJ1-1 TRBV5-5 CASSLLSRANTEAFF TGTGCCAGCAGCTTGTTGTCGCGGGCGAACACTGAAGCTTTCTTT
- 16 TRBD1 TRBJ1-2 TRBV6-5 CASSYADRGGPYGYTF TGTGCCAGCAGTTACGCCGACAGGGGAGGACCTTATGGCTACACCTTC
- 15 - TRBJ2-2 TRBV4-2 CASRSGRENTGELFF TGTGCCAGCAGGTCGGGCAGGGAAAATACCGGGGAGCTGTTTTTT
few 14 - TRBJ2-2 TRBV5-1 CASSLIQGSGELFF TGCGCCAGCAGCTTGATACAGGGAAGCGGGGAGCTGTTTTTT
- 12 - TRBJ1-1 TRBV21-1 CASSGGCGEAFF TGTGCCAGCAGCGGGGGCTGCGGTGAAGCTTTCTTT
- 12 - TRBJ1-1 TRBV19 CASSVRETEAFF TGTGCCAGTAGTGTACGGGAGACTGAAGCTTTCTTT
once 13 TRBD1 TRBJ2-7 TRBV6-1 CASGRGIFYEQYF TGTGCCAGCGGCAGGGGGATTTTTTACGAGCAGTACTTC
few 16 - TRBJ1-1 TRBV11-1 CASRRSGRLWDTEAFF TGTGCCAGCAGGAGAAGTGGGAGGTTGTGGGACACTGAAGCTTTCTTT
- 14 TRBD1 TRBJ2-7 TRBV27 CASSRGQGANEQYF TGTGCCAGCAGTAGGGGACAGGGGGCGAATGAGCAGTACTTC
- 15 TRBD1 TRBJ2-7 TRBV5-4 CASSSTGQGSYEQYF TGTGCCAGCAGCTCTACGGGACAGGGTTCCTACGAGCAGTACTTC
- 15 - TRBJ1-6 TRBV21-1 CASLLSGKLNSPLHF TGTGCCAGTTTACTTTCCGGGAAGCTTAATTCACCCCTCCACTTT
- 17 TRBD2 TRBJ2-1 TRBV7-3 CASSLRGRGGPYNEQFF TGTGCCAGCAGCTTAAGAGGGCGGGGGGGCCCCTACAATGAGCAGTTCTTC
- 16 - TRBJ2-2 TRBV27 CASSLTFLALGGELFF TGTGCCAGCAGTTTAACCTTCCTAGCGCTAGGAGGGGAGCTGTTTTTT
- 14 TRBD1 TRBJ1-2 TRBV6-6 CASSWMDRSDGYTF TGTGCCAGCAGTTGGATGGACAGGAGCGATGGCTACACCTTC
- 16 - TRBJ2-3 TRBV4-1 CASSQDPGDATDTQYF TGCGCCAGCAGCCAAGATCCGGGGGACGCCACAGATACGCAGTATTTT
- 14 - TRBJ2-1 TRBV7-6 CASTRQGREHEQFF TGTGCCAGCACCCGTCAGGGGAGGGAGCATGAGCAGTTCTTC
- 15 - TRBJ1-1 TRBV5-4 CASSLAPVLNTEAFF TGTGCCAGCAGCTTGGCCCCGGTACTGAACACTGAAGCTTTCTTT
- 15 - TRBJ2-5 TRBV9 CASSVADRLQETQYF TGTGCCAGCAGCGTAGCTGACAGGCTACAAGAGACCCAGTACTTC
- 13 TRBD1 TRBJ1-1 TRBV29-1 CSATQGANTEAFF TGCAGCGCGACACAGGGGGCGAACACTGAAGCTTTCTTT
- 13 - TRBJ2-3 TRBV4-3 CASSPGTSDTQYF TGCGCCAGCAGCCCCGGGACTTCAGATACGCAGTATTTT
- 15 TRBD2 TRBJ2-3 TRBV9 CASSREGQGRGTQYF TGTGCCAGCAGCCGGGAGGGTCAGGGTCGCGGTACGCAGTATTTT
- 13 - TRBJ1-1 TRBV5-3 CARWAGRNTEAFF TGTGCCAGATGGGCGGGCCGGAACACTGAAGCTTTCTTT
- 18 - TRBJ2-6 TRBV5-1 CASSPRTGRGSGANVLTF TGCGCCAGCAGCCCTAGGACAGGGAGGGGATCTGGGGCCAACGTCCTGACTTTC
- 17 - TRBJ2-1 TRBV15 CATSRDHDGDWYNEQFF TGTGCCACCAGCAGAGATCACGACGGGGACTGGTACAATGAGCAGTTCTTC
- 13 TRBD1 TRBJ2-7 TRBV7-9 CASSQTGSHEQYF TGTGCCAGCAGCCAGACAGGGTCCCACGAGCAGTACTTC
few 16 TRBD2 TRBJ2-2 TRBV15 CATSRASGGRTGELFF TGTGCCACCAGCAGAGCTAGCGGGGGGCGGACCGGGGAGCTGTTTTTT
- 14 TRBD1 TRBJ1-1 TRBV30 CAPTPRTGKTEAFF TGTGCTCCCACCCCGAGGACAGGGAAAACTGAAGCTTTCTTT
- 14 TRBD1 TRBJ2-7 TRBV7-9 CASRPGQATYEQYF TGTGCCAGCAGACCCGGACAGGCTACCTACGAGCAGTACTTC
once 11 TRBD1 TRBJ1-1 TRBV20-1 CSASPTGEAFF TGCAGTGCCTCGCCCACAGGGGAGGCTTTCTTT
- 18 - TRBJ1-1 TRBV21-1 CASSKAYPLETGNTEAFF TGTGCCAGCAGCAAAGCGTACCCTTTAGAGACAGGGAACACTGAAGCTTTCTTT
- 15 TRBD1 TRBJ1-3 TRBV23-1 CASSQSTGGRNTIYF TGCGCCAGCAGTCAAAGTACAGGGGGACGAAACACCATATATTTT
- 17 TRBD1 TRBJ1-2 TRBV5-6 CASSPGQLISFNYGYTF TGTGCCAGCAGCCCGGGACAGCTGATATCTTTTAACTATGGCTACACCTTC
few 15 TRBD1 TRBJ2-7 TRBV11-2 CASSMPGTGDYEQYF TGTGCCAGCAGCATGCCCGGGACAGGGGACTACGAGCAGTACTTC
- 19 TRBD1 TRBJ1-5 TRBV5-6 CASTYWVGTGVRGNQPQHF TGTGCCAGCACCTACTGGGTGGGGACAGGGGTTCGGGGTAATCAGCCCCAGCATTTT
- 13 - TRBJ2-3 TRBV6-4 CASSREFPDTQYF TGTGCCAGCAGCAGGGAATTTCCAGATACGCAGTATTTT
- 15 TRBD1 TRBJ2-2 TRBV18 CASSPPRQGTGELFF TGTGCCAGCTCACCACCTCGACAGGGGACCGGGGAGCTGTTTTTT
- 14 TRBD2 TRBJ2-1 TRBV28 CASSLGGWYNEQFF TGTGCCAGCAGTTTGGGGGGGTGGTACAATGAGCAGTTCTTC
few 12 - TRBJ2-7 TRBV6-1 CASSGQAYEQYF TGTGCCAGCAGTGGACAAGCCTACGAGCAGTACTTC
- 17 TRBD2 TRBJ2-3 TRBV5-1 CASSPLTSGGVADTQYF TGCGCCAGCAGCCCCTTGACTAGCGGGGGGGTTGCAGATACGCAGTATTTT
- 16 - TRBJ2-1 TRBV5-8 CASSLFAGSLLNEQFF TGTGCCAGCAGCTTGTTTGCGGGGAGCTTGCTCAATGAGCAGTTCTTC
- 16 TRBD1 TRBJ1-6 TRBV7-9 CASSLDRGSINSPLHF TGTGCCAGCAGCTTAGACAGGGGATCAATTAATTCACCCCTCCACTTT
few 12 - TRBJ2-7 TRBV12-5 CASGLPPREQYF TGTGCTAGTGGTTTACCACCCCGGGAGCAGTACTTC
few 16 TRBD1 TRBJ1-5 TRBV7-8 CASSKGATVSEGPQHF TGTGCCAGCAGTAAGGGGGCGACGGTTTCGGAAGGCCCCCAGCATTTT
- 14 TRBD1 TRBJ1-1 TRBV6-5 CASIPPTGRTEAFF TGTGCCAGCATTCCACCGACAGGGAGGACTGAAGCTTTCTTT
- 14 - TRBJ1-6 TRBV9 CASSVSWGDRPLHF TGTGCCAGCAGCGTCAGCTGGGGGGACCGACCCCTCCACTTT
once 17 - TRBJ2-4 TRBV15 CATSRDLRGLPKNIQYF TGTGCCACCAGCAGAGATTTGCGGGGTCTCCCCAAAAACATTCAGTACTTC
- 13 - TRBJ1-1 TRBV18 CASSPMEGTEAFF TGTGCCAGCTCACCTATGGAGGGCACTGAAGCTTTCTTT
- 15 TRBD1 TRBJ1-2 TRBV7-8 CASSIYRGPNYGYTF TGTGCCAGCAGCATATACAGGGGGCCTAACTATGGCTACACCTTC
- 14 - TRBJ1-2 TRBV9 CASTPPGIGYGYTF TGTGCCAGCACCCCTCCCGGGATAGGCTATGGCTACACCTTC